The T cell receptor (beta chain) described here comes from a study of graft-versus-host responses after intestinal transplantation (dated by TCRdb to 2020 to 2023). At the level of the whole study: The transplants that recipients got were multivisceral, liver-intestinal, or isolated intestinal. Every recipient was given anti-thymocyte globulin induction, followed by around three years of maintenance tacrolimus and steroids. After intestinal transplantation, graft-versus-host and host-versus-graft alloreactive T cell clones in the graft, circulation and bone marrow were tracked using bulk TCR-beta CDR3 sequencing. To identify alloreactive clones, pre-transplant mixed lymphocyte reaction products were sequenced and then compared with unstimulated pre-transplant donor and recipient T cells. The cohort enrolled under 30 intestinal transplant recipients, one of whom was a retransplant, and a few patients without pretransplant specimens were excluded. Donor T cell macrochimerism was defined as a peak of at least 4% donor T cells among recipient peripheral blood mononuclear cells. Samples from a few later patients were sequenced in-house on an Illumina MiSeq with MiXCR processing rather than by the commercial service.

With respect to this clone: Its cognate antigen has yet to be identified. The record has no base qualities; no much larger clone is one base away.

The study at large found these results: Early after transplant, peak levels of circulating GvH clones were associated with declines in HvG clones. High GvH to HvG T cell clonal ratios were observed in the allografts of patients with donor T cell macrochimerism. The relatively low number and heterogeneity of intestinal transplant patients limited the conclusions. GvH clones were found in recipient bone marrow, and some of the GvH clones appeared earlier in ileal mucosa or blood, which is consistent with an intestinal mucosal origin.

Blood samples were collected up to 4 times in the first month after transplant and then at least monthly when available. To prepare the library, the immunoSEQ multiplex PCR assay was applied. High-throughput TCR-beta CDR3 sequencing of genomic DNA from most patients was performed by Adaptive Biotechnologies. As for the original processing: TCR sequencing data for over 15 patients were retrieved from Adaptive's ImmunoSEQ software; three other patients were processed with MiXCR and VDJtools. CDR3 nucleotide sequences shared between donor and recipient were removed because the origin of such sequences could not be assigned. To count as alloreactive, a clone needed at least 2-fold expansion over unstimulated cells and a minimum CFSE-low frequency of 0.002% (template counts) or 0.001% (read counts). Clones detected in sequenced pre-transplant spleen, lymph node, or MLR CFSE-low populations of the donor or recipient were defined as mappable. The cumulative frequency of alloreactive clones was calculated as a percentage of all sequences, weighted by copy number. This immuneACCESS table, as held by TCRdb, lists in-frame sequences with V and J called but not all clones. Of the missing ones, under half trace to an unresolved V gene in checked studies; the others have no known cause. The V and J calls and clone size come from that table; D and trimming were worked out from the DNA. For this sample the table gives approximately 19,000 clones, of which 90% were detected only once. The ten largest clonotypes hold 1.5% to 2.5% of the sample.

The TCR was taken from a human patient who received an intestinal transplant, so some T cells may come from the graft donor. The sequenced sample was PBMCs, obtained approximately 370 days after transplant.

The nucleotides read TGTGCCAGCTTTAGGGATAATCAGCCCCAGCATTTT. The encoded protein is CASFRDNQPQHF. The chain is encoded by TRBV21-1 joined to TRBJ1-5. TRBV21-1 is shown as a pseudogene. From its cysteine to its phenylalanine, the CDR3 spans 12 amino acids. The sequence is cut down to CDR3 DNA, 36 bases in frame from base 1.